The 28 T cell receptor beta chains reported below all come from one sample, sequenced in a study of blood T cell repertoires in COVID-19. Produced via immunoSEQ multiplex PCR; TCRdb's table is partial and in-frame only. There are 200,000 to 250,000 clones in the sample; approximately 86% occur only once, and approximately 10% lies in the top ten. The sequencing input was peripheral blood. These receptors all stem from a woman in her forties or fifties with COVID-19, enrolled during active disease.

CDR3 DNA sequence: TGTGCCAGCAGCTCCCTTCCGGGACAGGGAAAAAATGGCTACACCTTC. Its protein product is CASSSLPGQGKNGYTF. This chain uses TRBV5-5 with TRBJ1-2; 9 bases are shared with TRBD1. The germline V gene has CDR1 SGHKS and CDR2 YYEKEE (reference sequence). The CDR3 has 16 amino acids. With V trimmed by 3 bases and J by 6 bases, 12 bases remained unmatched.

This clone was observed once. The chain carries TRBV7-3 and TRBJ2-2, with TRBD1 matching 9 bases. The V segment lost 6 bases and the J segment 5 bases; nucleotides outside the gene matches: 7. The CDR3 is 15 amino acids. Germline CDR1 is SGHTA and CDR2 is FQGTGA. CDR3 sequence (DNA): TGTGCCAGCAGTAACAGGGGGCTGGGAACCGGGGAGCTGTTTTTT. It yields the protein CASSNRGLGTGELFF. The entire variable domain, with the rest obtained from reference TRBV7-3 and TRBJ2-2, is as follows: GAGVSQTPSNKVTEKGKYVELRCDPISGHTALYWYRQSLGQGPEFLIYFQGTGAADDSGLPNDRFFAVRPEGSVSTLKIQRTERGDSAVYLCASSNRGLGTGELFFGEGSRLTVL.

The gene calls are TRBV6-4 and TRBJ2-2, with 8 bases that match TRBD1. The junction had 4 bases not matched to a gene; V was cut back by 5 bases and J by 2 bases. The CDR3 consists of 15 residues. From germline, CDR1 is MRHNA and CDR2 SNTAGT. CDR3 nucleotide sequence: TGTGCCAGCAGTAAGGGACAGGAAAACACCGGGGAGCTGTTTTTT. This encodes CASSKGQENTGELFF.

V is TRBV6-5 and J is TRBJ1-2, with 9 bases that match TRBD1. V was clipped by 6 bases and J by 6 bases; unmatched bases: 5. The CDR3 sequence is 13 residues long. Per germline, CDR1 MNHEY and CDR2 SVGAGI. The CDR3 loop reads CASSPGTGHGYTF. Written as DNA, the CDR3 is TGTGCCAGCAGCCCAGGGACAGGGCATGGCTACACCTTC.

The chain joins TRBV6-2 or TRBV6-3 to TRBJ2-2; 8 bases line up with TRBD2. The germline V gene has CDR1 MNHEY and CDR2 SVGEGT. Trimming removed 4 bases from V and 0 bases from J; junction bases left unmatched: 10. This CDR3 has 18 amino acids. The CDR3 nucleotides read TGTGCCAGCAGTTTTGATAGCGGGGACTACTCGAACACCGGGGAGCTGTTTTTT. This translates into CASSFDSGDYSNTGELFF.

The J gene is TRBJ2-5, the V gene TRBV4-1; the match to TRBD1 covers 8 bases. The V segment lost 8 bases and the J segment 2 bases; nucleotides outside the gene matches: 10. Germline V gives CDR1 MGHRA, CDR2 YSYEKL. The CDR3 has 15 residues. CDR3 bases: TGCGCCAGCGGGCCGGGCAGGGGGCTACAAGAGACCCAGTACTTC. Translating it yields CASGPGRGLQETQYF.

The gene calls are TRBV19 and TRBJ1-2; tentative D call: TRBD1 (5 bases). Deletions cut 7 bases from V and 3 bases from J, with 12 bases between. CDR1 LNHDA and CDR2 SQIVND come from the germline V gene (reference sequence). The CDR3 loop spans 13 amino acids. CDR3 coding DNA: TGTGCCAGTACTAACCCAGGGTACTATGGCTACACCTTC. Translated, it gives CASTNPGYYGYTF. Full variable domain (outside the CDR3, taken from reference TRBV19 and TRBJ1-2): DGGITQSPKYLFRKEGQNVTLSCEQNLNHDAMYWYRQDPGQGLRLIYYSQIVNDFQKGDIAEGYSVSREKKESFPLTVTSAQKNPTAFYLCASTNPGYYGYTFGSGTRLTVV.

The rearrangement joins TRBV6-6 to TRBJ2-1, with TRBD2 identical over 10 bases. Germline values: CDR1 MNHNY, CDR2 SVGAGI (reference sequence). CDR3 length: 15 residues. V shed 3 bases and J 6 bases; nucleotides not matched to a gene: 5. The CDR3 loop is CASSYTSGGANEQFF. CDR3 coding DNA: TGTGCCAGCAGTTATACAAGCGGGGGGGCCAATGAGCAGTTCTTC.

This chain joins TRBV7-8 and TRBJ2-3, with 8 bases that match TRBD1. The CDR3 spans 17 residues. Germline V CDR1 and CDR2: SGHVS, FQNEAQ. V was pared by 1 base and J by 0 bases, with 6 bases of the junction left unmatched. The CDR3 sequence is CASSLVQGASSTDTQYF. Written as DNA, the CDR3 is TGTGCCAGCAGCTTAGTGCAGGGGGCCTCTAGCACAGATACGCAGTATTTT.

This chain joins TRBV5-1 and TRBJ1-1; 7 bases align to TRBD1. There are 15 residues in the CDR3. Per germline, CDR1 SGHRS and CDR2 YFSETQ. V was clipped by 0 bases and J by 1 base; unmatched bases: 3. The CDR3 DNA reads TGCGCCAGCAGCTTGGGCGACAGGGAGAACACTGAAGCTTTCTTT. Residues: CASSLGDRENTEAFF.

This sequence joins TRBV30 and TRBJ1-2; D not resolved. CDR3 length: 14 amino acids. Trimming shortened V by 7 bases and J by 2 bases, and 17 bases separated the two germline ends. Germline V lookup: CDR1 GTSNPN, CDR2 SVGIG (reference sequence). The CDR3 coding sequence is TGTGCCTCAGCCGCTAGGAGACGGAACTATGGCTACACCTTC. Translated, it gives CASAARRRNYGYTF.

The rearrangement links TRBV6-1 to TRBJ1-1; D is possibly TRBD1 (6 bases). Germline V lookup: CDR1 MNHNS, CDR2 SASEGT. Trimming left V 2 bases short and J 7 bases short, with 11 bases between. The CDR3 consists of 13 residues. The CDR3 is CASSERGRGEAFF. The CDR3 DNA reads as TGTGCCAGCAGTGAACGTGGCAGGGGTGAAGCTTTCTTT.

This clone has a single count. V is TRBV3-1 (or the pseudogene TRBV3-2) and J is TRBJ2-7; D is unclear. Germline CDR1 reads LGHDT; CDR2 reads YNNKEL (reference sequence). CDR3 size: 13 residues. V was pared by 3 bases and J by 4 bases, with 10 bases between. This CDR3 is CASSQATFYEQYF. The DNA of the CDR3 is TGTGCCAGCAGCCAGGCGACTTTTTACGAGCAGTACTTC.

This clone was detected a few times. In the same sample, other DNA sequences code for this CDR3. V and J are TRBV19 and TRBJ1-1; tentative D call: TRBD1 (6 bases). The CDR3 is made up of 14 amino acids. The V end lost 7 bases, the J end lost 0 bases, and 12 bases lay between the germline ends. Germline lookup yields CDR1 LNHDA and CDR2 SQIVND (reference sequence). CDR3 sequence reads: CASTPQGLNTEAFF. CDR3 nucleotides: TGTGCCAGTACCCCACAGGGCTTGAACACTGAAGCTTTCTTT.

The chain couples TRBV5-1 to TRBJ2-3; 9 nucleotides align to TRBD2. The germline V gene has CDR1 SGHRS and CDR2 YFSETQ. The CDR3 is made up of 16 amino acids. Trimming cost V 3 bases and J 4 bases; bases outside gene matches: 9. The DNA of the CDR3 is TGCGCCAGCAGCTCCCTGGGACTAGCTAGGCCAGATACGCAGTATTTT. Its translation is CASSSLGLARPDTQYF.

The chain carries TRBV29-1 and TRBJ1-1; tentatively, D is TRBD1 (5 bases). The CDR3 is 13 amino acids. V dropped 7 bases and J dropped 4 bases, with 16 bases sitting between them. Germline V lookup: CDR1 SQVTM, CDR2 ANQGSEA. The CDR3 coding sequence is TGCAGCGCCAGTCGGGGGTCGGGCACTGAAGCTTTCTTT. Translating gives CSASRGSGTEAFF. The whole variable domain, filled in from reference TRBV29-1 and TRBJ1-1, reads SAVISQKPSRDICQRGTSLTIQCQVDSQVTMMFWYRQQPGQSLTLIATANQGSEATYESGFVIDKFPISRPNLTFSTLTVSNMSPEDSSIYLCSASRGSGTEAFFGQGTRLTVV.

CDR3 in DNA: TGTGCCAGCAGTTTATTTGGGACAGGGGGCAACACCGGGGAGCTGTTTTTT. It is translated as CASSLFGTGGNTGELFF. V gene TRBV28 combines with J gene TRBJ2-2; 12 positions agree with TRBD1. The V gene's germline CDR1 is MDHEN and CDR2 SYDVKM. CDR3 length: 17 amino acids. After removal of 1 base from V and 2 bases from J, the junction contained 2 bases not matched to a gene. Using reference TRBV28 and TRBJ2-2 for the parts outside the CDR3, the full variable domain is DVKVTQSSRYLVKRTGEKVFLECVQDMDHENMFWYRQDPGLGLRLIYFSYDVKMKEKGDIPEGYSVSREKKERFSLILESASTNQTSMYLCASSLFGTGGNTGELFFGEGSRLTVL.

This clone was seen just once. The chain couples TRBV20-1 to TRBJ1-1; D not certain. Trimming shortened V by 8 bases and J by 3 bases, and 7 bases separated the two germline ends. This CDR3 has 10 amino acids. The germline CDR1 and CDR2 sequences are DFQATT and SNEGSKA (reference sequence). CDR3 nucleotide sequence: TGCAGTCCTGAGGACACTGAAGCTTTCTTT. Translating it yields CSPEDTEAFF.

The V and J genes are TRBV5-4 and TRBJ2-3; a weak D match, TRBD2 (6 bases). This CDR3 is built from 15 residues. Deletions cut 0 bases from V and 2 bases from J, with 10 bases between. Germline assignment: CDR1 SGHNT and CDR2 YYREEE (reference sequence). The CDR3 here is CASSLGRRDTDTQYF. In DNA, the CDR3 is TGTGCCAGCAGCTTGGGCAGGCGGGACACAGATACGCAGTATTTT.

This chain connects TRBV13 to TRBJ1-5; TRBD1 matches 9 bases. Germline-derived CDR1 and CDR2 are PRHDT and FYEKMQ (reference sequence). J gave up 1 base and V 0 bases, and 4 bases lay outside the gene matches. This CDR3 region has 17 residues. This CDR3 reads CASSLGDRGWSNQPQHF. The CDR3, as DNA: TGTGCCAGCAGCTTAGGGGACAGGGGTTGGAGCAATCAGCCCCAGCATTTT.

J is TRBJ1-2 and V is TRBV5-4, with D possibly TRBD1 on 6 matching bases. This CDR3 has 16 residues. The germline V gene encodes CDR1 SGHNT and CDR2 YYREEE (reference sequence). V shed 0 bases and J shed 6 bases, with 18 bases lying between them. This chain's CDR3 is CASSLELGAGADGYTF. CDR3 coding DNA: TGTGCCAGCAGCTTGGAATTGGGGGCCGGGGCGGATGGCTACACCTTC.

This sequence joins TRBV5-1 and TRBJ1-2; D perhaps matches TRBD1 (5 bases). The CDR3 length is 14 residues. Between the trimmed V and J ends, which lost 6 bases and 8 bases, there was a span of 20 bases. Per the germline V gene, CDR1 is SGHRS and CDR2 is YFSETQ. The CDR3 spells CASNPGQGRYGYTF. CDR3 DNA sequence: TGCGCCAGCAACCCGGGTCAGGGAAGGTACGGCTACACCTTC.

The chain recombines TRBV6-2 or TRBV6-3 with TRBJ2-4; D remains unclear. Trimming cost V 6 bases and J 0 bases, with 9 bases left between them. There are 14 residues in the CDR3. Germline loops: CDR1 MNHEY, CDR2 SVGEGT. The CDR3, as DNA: TGTGCCAGCAGCCCCCGGGTAGCCAAAAACATTCAGTACTTC. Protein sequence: CASSPRVAKNIQYF.

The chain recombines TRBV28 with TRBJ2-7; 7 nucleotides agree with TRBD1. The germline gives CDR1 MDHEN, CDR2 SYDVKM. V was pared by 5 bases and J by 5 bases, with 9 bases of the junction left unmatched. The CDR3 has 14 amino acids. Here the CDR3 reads CASSHPRGYNEQYV. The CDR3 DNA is TGTGCCAGCAGTCACCCCAGGGGGTACAACGAGCAGTACGTC.

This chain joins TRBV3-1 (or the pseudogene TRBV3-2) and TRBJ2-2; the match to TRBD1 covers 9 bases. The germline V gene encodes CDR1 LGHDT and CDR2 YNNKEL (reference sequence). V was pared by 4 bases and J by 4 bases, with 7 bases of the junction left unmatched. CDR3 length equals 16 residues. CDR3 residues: CASSRTGTGLTGELFF. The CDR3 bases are TGTGCCAGCAGCCGCACCGGGACAGGGCTCACCGGGGAGCTGTTTTTT.

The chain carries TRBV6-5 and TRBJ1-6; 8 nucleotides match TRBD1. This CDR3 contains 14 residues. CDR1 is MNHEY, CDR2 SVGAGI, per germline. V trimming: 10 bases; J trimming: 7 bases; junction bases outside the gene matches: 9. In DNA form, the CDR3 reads TGTGCCACGCTTGGACAGGGTCAAAATTCACCCCTCCACTTT. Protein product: CATLGQGQNSPLHF.

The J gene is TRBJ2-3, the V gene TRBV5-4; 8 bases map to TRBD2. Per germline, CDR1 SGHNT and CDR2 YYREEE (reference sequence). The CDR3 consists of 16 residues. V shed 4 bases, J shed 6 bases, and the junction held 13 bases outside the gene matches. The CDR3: CASSPRIGGAFDTQYF. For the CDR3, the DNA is TGTGCCAGCAGCCCTAGGATCGGGGGGGCCTTTGATACGCAGTATTTT.

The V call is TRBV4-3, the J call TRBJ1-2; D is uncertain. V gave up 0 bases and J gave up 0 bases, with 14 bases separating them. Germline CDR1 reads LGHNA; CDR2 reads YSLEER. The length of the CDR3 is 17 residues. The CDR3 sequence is CASSQDISRRTNYGYTF. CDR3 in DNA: TGCGCCAGCAGCCAAGATATAAGCCGGCGGACTAACTATGGCTACACCTTC.